This record covers a single T cell receptor (beta chain). Sequencing was performed with immunoSEQ multiplex PCR; in TCRdb, only in-frame clones are kept and a portion is missing. The table includes about half a million clones, 79% detected once. The sample is drawn from a study of shared clonotypes between healthy human individuals. Study-wide background: Two women and a few men aged 18 to 49 served as donors.

Genomic DNA came from 90 million or so PBMCs in unsorted samples. Germline V gives CDR1 SEHNR, CDR2 FQNEAQ (reference sequence). CDR3 length: 15 residues. V shed 0 bases and J shed 7 bases, with 12 bases lying between them. Sequences were obtained from PBMCs. The receptor was isolated from a middle-aged woman in good health. Some clones in this sample may be carry-over from other donors' samples. The rearrangement uses TRBV7-9 and TRBJ1-4, with D possibly matching TRBD1 (6 bases). CDR3 coding DNA: TGTGCCAGCAGCTTAGCACGGGACAACGGTGAAAAACTGTTTTTT. Its translation is CASSLARDNGEKLFF.